This passage covers 9 T cell receptor beta chains from one sample sequenced in a study of cytomegalovirus exposure and HLA in healthy donors. PCR amplification relied on 60 Vbeta primers (plus 13 Jbeta primers). The repertoire was sequenced with immunoSEQ multiplex PCR; TCRdb's copy has only in-frame clones and lacks some. The sample contains roughly 100,000 clones, around 75% of which appear only once. Sequencing was performed on PBMCs. The receptors derive from a man aged 30 to 39 in good health and CMV-seropositive.

This chain uses TRBV13 with TRBJ1-1; a weak D match, TRBD1 (5 bases). CDR3 length: 14 residues. V dropped 2 bases and J dropped 4 bases, with 11 bases sitting between them. The germline gives CDR1 PRHDT, CDR2 FYEKMQ (reference sequence). As DNA, the CDR3 is TGTGCCAGCAGCTTACCGGGGGTGGGCACTGAAGCTTTCTTT. Its translation: CASSLPGVGTEAFF.

This clone occurred a few times. The chain is built from TRBV19 and TRBJ2-1, with 8 nucleotides matching TRBD1. Germline CDR1 LNHDA, CDR2 SQIVND (reference sequence). With 2 bases clipped from V and 7 bases from J, the junction kept 7 bases outside the gene matches. CDR3 size: 15 residues. The CDR3 DNA sequence: TGTGCCAGTAGTATACAGGGGGCGGGAAAGAATGAGCAGTTCTTC. Translated: CASSIQGAGKNEQFF.

The chain couples TRBV27 to TRBJ1-5; 7 bases are shared with TRBD1. This CDR3 is built from 16 residues. Per the germline V gene, CDR1 is MNHEY and CDR2 is SMNVEV (reference sequence). Losses at the gene ends were 8 bases for V and 0 bases for J; bases not matched to a gene: 10. This CDR3 is CASGGRGTHSNQPQHF. The CDR3 DNA sequence: TGTGCCAGCGGGGGCAGGGGGACACATAGCAATCAGCCCCAGCATTTT.

The V call is TRBV27, the J call TRBJ1-1; 8 bases align to TRBD1. Trimming took 5 bases from V and 6 from J; bases not matched to a gene: 11. Germline-derived CDR1 and CDR2 are MNHEY and SMNVEV (reference sequence). There are 15 residues in the CDR3. DNA of the CDR3: TGTGCCAGCAGTCCCCAGGGGGCCCCATCCCCTGAAGCTTTCTTT. Its translation: CASSPQGAPSPEAFF.

The chain recombines TRBV5-1 with TRBJ2-1, with D tentatively TRBD1 (5 bases). CDR1 SGHRS and CDR2 YFSETQ come from the germline V gene. With 4 bases removed from V and 8 bases from J, the gap between germline ends came to 22 bases. The CDR3 contains 16 residues. CDR3 sequence: CASSTPSGKRADEQFF. The CDR3 coding sequence is TGCGCCAGCAGCACACCCTCAGGGAAACGGGCGGATGAGCAGTTCTTC.

The J gene is TRBJ1-5, the V gene TRBV2; D gene ambiguous. Germline-derived CDR1 and CDR2 are SNHLY and FYNNEI. Trimming stripped 9 bases from V and 6 bases from J, with 15 bases between. This CDR3 has 13 amino acids. The CDR3 is CASNGGKGQPQHF. In DNA form, the CDR3 reads TGTGCCAGTAATGGAGGGAAGGGTCAGCCCCAGCATTTT.

This clone has a handful of counts. The chain recombines TRBV7-8 with TRBJ1-5; 8 bases agree with TRBD1. Germline assignment: CDR1 SGHVS and CDR2 FQNEAQ. J was trimmed by 0 bases and V by 0 bases; bases with no gene match: 13. This CDR3 region has 20 residues. The CDR3 bases are TGTGCCAGCAGCTTAGCTCCGACAGGGGAAGGCACCTATAGCAATCAGCCCCAGCATTTT. This sequence encodes CASSLAPTGEGTYSNQPQHF. Using reference TRBV7-8 and TRBJ1-5 for the parts outside the CDR3, the full variable domain is GAGVSQSPRYKVAKRGQDVALRCDPISGHVSLFWYQQALGQGPEFLTYFQNEAQLDKSGLPSDRFFAERPEGSVSTLKIQRTQQEDSAVYLCASSLAPTGEGTYSNQPQHFGDGTRLSIL.

This chain connects TRBV7-9 to TRBJ2-3, with TRBD2 matching over 7 bases. This CDR3 contains 17 residues. CDR1 is SEHNR, CDR2 FQNEAQ, per germline (reference sequence). V gave up 6 bases and J gave up 3 bases; unmatched junction bases: 15. CDR3 bases: TGTGCCAGCAGATCCTACCAGACCGGGACTACTACAGATACGCAGTATTTT. Translated, it gives CASRSYQTGTTTDTQYF.

V and J are TRBV5-1 and TRBJ2-3; TRBD1 agrees at 9 bases. The CDR3 runs to 19 residues. The V gene end was trimmed by 0 bases and the J gene end by 5 bases; junction bases not matched to a gene: 16. Germline assignment: CDR1 SGHRS and CDR2 YFSETQ. In DNA form, the CDR3 reads TGCGCCAGCAGCTTGGAGGTGGCGTACAGGGGGCGGTATGGAGATACGCAGTATTTT. It encodes CASSLEVAYRGRYGDTQYF.